The rows below give T cell receptor beta chains drawn from one sample of a study of molecular identifiers for immune sequencing clone quantification. TCRdb re-called the PCR reads through MiXCR, storing one row per CDR3 protein. The table records some 93,000 distinct CDR3 sequences, around a fifth of them present only once. Material for sequencing was naive CD8+ T cells from blood, with Jurkat cell RNA spiked in. The source of these receptors is a human donor in good health. Some libraries in this study had Jurkat cell RNA spiked in. Each CDR3 is given without its conserved first and last residue. The D gene is left open where the match is weak.

TRBJ1-2 TRBV29-1 TRBD1 SVEGVVQGVYGYT
TRBJ2-3 TRBV20-1 - SARSLFSTDTQY
TRBJ2-5 TRBV15 - ANALDLQETQY
TRBJ2-4 TRBV5-6 - ASSLDARGNIQY
TRBJ2-1 TRBV20-1 - SADDRVESSYNEQF
TRBJ2-5 TRBV7-7 TRBD1 ASSSQTGGMETQH
TRBJ2-2 TRBV7-3 TRBD2 ASSLGRAGGTNTGELF
TRBJ2-2 TRBV4-3 - ASSLLSGDTGELF
TRBJ1-1 TRBV5-6 - ASSLLGARGLNTEAF
TRBJ2-5 TRBV7-9 - ASTSLDRGQETQY
TRBJ2-1 TRBV2 TRBD2 ASSELAGGDRDEQF
TRBJ2-7 TRBV7-6 - ASSARDTPYEQY
TRBJ2-5 TRBV6-5 TRBD2 ASREWLAGETQY
TRBJ2-1 TRBV28 TRBD1 ASSFSGDSEQF
TRBJ2-6 TRBV5-1 - ASSPVSGANVLT
TRBJ2-5 TRBV5-8 - ASSLWGTNQETQY
TRBJ2-1 TRBV2 - ASSPGSGQF
TRBJ1-1 TRBV9 - ASSPPLRITEAF
TRBJ2-1 TRBV7-8 - ASSLVAIYNEQF
TRBJ2-7 TRBV20-1 TRBD2 SVPGLAGYEQY
TRBJ2-5 TRBV9 - ASSVGRNRETQY
TRBJ2-6 TRBV7-9 - ASSRTPTGANVLT
TRBJ1-2 TRBV29-1 TRBD1 SVGGDRGDYGYT
TRBJ2-7 TRBV6-2/TRBV6-3 - ASSSISWSDGMEQY
TRBJ2-3 TRBV5-4 TRBD2 ASSPGVAGELNTQY